The 25 T cell receptor beta chains below were found in one sample sequenced in a study of blood T cell repertoires in COVID-19. The assay was immunoSEQ multiplex PCR, and TCRdb's table has in-frame clones only and misses some. The sample consists of just over 250,000 clones, about 88% of them appearing once. Sequenced material: peripheral blood. The receptors derive from a man aged 60 to 75 who had recovered from COVID-19.

V is TRBV7-9 and J is TRBJ2-3; 11 bases are a match to TRBD2. This CDR3 has 18 amino acids. Germline-derived CDR1 and CDR2 are SEHNR and FQNEAQ (reference sequence). The J segment lost 4 bases and the V segment lost 4 bases, leaving 13 bases of the junction unmatched. CDR3 bases: TGTGCCAGCAGCTCCCGGATTTCTAGCGGGGGGCGGTCAGATACGCAGTATTTT. Its translation: CASSSRISSGGRSDTQYF.

The chain couples TRBV2 to TRBJ1-5; tentative D call: TRBD1 (6 bases). Trimming pared 5 bases from V and 0 bases from J, leaving 11 bases between. Per germline, CDR1 SNHLY and CDR2 FYNNEI. The length of the CDR3 is 15 residues. This chain's CDR3 is CASSSDRNSNQPQHF. The CDR3 DNA reads as TGTGCCAGCAGTTCCGACAGGAATAGCAATCAGCCCCAGCATTTT.

This chain connects TRBV6-2 or TRBV6-3 to TRBJ2-7; D might be TRBD2 (6 bases). The V and J ends lost 0 bases and 3 bases respectively, with 18 bases between them. The CDR3 has 17 amino acids. Germline CDR1 is MNHEY and CDR2 is SVGEGT. CDR3 sequence reads: CASSYSGHRGGNYEQYF. The CDR3 bases are TGTGCCAGCAGTTACTCGGGCCACCGGGGCGGGAACTACGAGCAGTACTTC.

The rearrangement joins TRBV7-2 to TRBJ2-2, with D tentatively TRBD1 (5 bases). The ends were cut back, 5 bases at V and 3 bases at J, with 19 bases in the middle. Per the germline V gene, CDR1 is SGHTA and CDR2 is FQGNSA. The CDR3 runs to 17 residues. CDR3 amino acids: CASSAAPRADYTGELFF. The CDR3 DNA is TGTGCCAGCAGCGCAGCCCCCAGGGCCGATTACACCGGGGAGCTGTTTTTT.

This chain uses TRBV6-5 with TRBJ1-4; D remains ambiguous. Trimming took 4 bases from V and 5 from J, leaving 17 bases between them. CDR1 and CDR2 from the germline V gene are MNHEY and SVGAGI. CDR3 size: 16 residues. This CDR3 reads CASSSLSEGRNEKLFF. For the CDR3, the DNA is TGTGCCAGCAGTTCCCTTTCGGAGGGTCGCAATGAAAAACTGTTTTTT.

V gene TRBV5-4 combines with J gene TRBJ2-7; 9 nucleotides match TRBD1. The germline V gene encodes CDR1 SGHNT and CDR2 YYREEE (reference sequence). The CDR3 extends over 16 amino acids. V dropped 3 bases and J dropped 6; count of bases not matched to a gene: 13. CDR3 nucleotides: TGTGCCAGCAGCTCGCCCGGGACAGGGATCTCGGGCGAGCAGTACTTC. Its protein product is CASSSPGTGISGEQYF.

The chain combines TRBV24-1 with TRBJ1-5, with D perhaps TRBD1 (5 bases). The germline CDR1 and CDR2 sequences are KGHDR and SFDVKD. Trimming removed 4 bases from V and 3 bases from J, with 12 bases in between. This CDR3 contains 15 residues. CDR3 amino acids: CATSDGGRPNQPQHF. DNA of the CDR3: TGTGCCACCAGTGACGGGGGACGGCCCAATCAGCCCCAGCATTTT.

This chain connects TRBV3-1 (or the pseudogene TRBV3-2) to TRBJ2-2; perhaps TRBD2 as D (5 bases). The CDR3 contains 15 residues. The V and J ends lost 1 base and 5 bases respectively, with 11 bases between them. CDR1 is LGHDT and CDR2 is YNNKEL in the germline V gene (reference sequence). In nucleotides, the CDR3 is TGTGCCAGCAGCCAAGTTGCGGCGGGTACCGGGGAGCTGTTTTTT. Amino acid sequence: CASSQVAAGTGELFF.

The V call is TRBV27, the J call TRBJ2-7; TRBD2 agrees at 9 bases. CDR1 is MNHEY, CDR2 SMNVEV, per germline (reference sequence). The CDR3 totals 16 residues. V shed 5 bases and J 1 base; nucleotides not matched to a gene: 9. The CDR3 protein is CASSLRAGGGSYEQYF. CDR3 sequence (DNA): TGTGCCAGCAGTCTAAGGGCGGGGGGGGGATCCTACGAGCAGTACTTC.

The chain uses TRBV11-3 and TRBJ2-1, with TRBD2 as a possible D gene (5 bases). Trimming removed 1 base from V and 7 bases from J, with 14 bases in between. The CDR3 has 15 residues. CDR1 is SGHNT, CDR2 YENEEA, per germline. The CDR3 here is CASSLVGSEGNEQFF. CDR3 sequence (DNA): TGTGCCAGCAGCTTAGTGGGTAGCGAAGGGAATGAGCAGTTCTTC.

The J gene is TRBJ2-2, the V gene TRBV30; a weak D match, TRBD2 (6 bases). V lost 0 bases, J lost 6 bases, and 8 bases lay in between. In germline, CDR1 is GTSNPN, CDR2 SVGIG (reference sequence). This CDR3 has 13 residues. The CDR3 bases are TGTGCCTGGAGTGTACCGGGGGCCGGGGAGCTGTTTTTT. Protein product: CAWSVPGAGELFF. The variable domain in full, completed from reference TRBV30 and TRBJ2-2, reads SQTIHQWPATLVQPVGSPLSLECTVEGTSNPNLYWYRQAAGRGLQLLFYSVGIGQISSEVPQNLSASRPQDRQFILSSKKLLLSDSGFYLCAWSVPGAGELFFGEGSRLTVL.

The chain is built from TRBV7-6 and TRBJ2-5, with 8 nucleotides matching TRBD1. The CDR3 is 15 residues long. From germline, CDR1 is SGHVS and CDR2 FNYEAQ. The ends lost 5 bases at V and 5 bases at J; junction bases unmatched: 10. In DNA, the CDR3 is TGTGCCAGCAGCGCTGAGACAGGGGCGTTCGAGACCCAGTACTTC. Translation gives CASSAETGAFETQYF.

This clone was counted once. V usage is TRBV9 and J usage is TRBJ1-4; D perhaps matches TRBD1 (5 bases). V gave up 0 bases and J gave up 7 bases, with 13 bases separating them. The CDR3 is made up of 15 amino acids. From germline, CDR1 is SGDLS and CDR2 YYNGEE. The CDR3 sequence: CASSVEGARSEKLFF. CDR3 nucleotides: TGTGCCAGCAGCGTAGAAGGGGCGCGTTCTGAAAAACTGTTTTTT.

The CDR3 protein is CASSYSRLVNTEAFF. The DNA for the CDR3 is TGTGCCAGCAGTTACTCGCGCTTGGTGAACACTGAAGCTTTCTTT. The rearrangement uses TRBV6-5 and TRBJ1-1; D ambiguous. The germline gives CDR1 MNHEY, CDR2 SVGAGI. Trimming shortened V by 0 bases and J by 0 bases, and 8 bases separated the two germline ends. This CDR3 spans 15 amino acids.

This clone was detected only a few times. The CDR3 region is CASSRSGVGGELFF. The CDR3 DNA sequence: TGTGCCAGTAGTCGGAGCGGGGTAGGCGGGGAGCTGTTTTTT. This sequence joins TRBV19 and TRBJ2-2, with 7 bases lining up with TRBD2. Germline V lookup: CDR1 LNHDA, CDR2 SQIVND (reference sequence). CDR3 length: 14 amino acids. J lost 7 bases, V lost 5 bases, and 7 bases had no gene match.

DNA of the CDR3: TGTGCCAGCAGCCCGGCGGGACAGGGTTACGAGCAGTACTTC. This codes for CASSPAGQGYEQYF. The genes are TRBV11-2 and TRBJ2-7, with 9 bases fitting TRBD1. Germline lookup yields CDR1 SGHAT and CDR2 FQNNGV. Trimming removed 5 bases from V and 4 bases from J; junction bases left unmatched: 6. There are 14 residues in the CDR3.

The V call is TRBV12-5, the J call TRBJ2-1; 7 bases line up with TRBD2. CDR3 length: 15 amino acids. Trimming took 8 bases from V and 5 from J; bases not matched to a gene: 12. In germline, CDR1 is LGHNT, CDR2 FRNRAP. The CDR3 protein is CASFRSGVGNNEQFF. The CDR3 DNA follows: TGTGCTAGTTTCCGCAGCGGGGTTGGGAACAATGAGCAGTTCTTC.

The chain employs TRBV19 and TRBJ1-4, with D maybe TRBD1 (6 bases). Trimming took 6 bases from V and 5 from J, leaving 13 bases between them. The CDR3 is 14 residues long. Germline CDR1 and CDR2: LNHDA and SQIVND (reference sequence). The CDR3 coding sequence is TGTGCCAGTAGCAGACAGGCTCAGAATGAAAAACTGTTTTTT. Encoded protein: CASSRQAQNEKLFF.

This rearrangement joins TRBV5-1 to TRBJ2-7, with TRBD1 matching 10 bases. The CDR3 sequence is 17 residues long. V lost 1 base, J lost 6 bases, and 13 bases stayed unmatched. CDR1 SGHRS and CDR2 YFSETQ come from the germline V gene. CDR3 nucleotides: TGCGCCAGCAGCTTGCGTCCGGGACAGGGGTTCCGCCCCGAGCAGTACTTC. As protein: CASSLRPGQGFRPEQYF.

V usage is TRBV2 and J usage is TRBJ2-7; D might be TRBD2 (5 bases). The CDR3 loop spans 13 amino acids. The germline V and J ends were trimmed by 0 bases and 7 bases, with 10 bases remaining between them. CDR1 is SNHLY, CDR2 FYNNEI, per germline. CDR3 DNA: TGTGCCAGCAGTGAAGCCGCCCGAGGGGAGCAGTACTTC. Its translation is CASSEAARGEQYF.

V is TRBV5-1 and J is TRBJ2-7; TRBD1 might be the D (5 bases). Germline V gene data show CDR1 as SGHRS and CDR2 as YFSETQ. The CDR3 length is 12 residues. V lost 4 bases, J lost 1 base, and 6 bases lay in between. CDR3 sequence (DNA): TGCGCCAGCAGCCAGGGTTCCTACGAGCAGTACTTC. As protein: CASSQGSYEQYF.

The rearrangement links TRBV7-6 to TRBJ2-7; D gene ambiguous. The CDR3 loop spans 15 amino acids. Germline V gene lookup returns CDR1 SGHVS and CDR2 FNYEAQ. Between the trimmed V and J ends, which lost 0 bases and 0 bases, there was a span of 9 bases. The CDR3 is CASSLALSLSYEQYF. CDR3 sequence (DNA): TGTGCCAGCAGCTTAGCGTTGAGCCTCTCCTACGAGCAGTACTTC.

DNA for the CDR3: TGTGCCACCAGTGATCCTAGTGAGCAGTTCTTC. This sequence encodes CATSDPSEQFF. The chain employs TRBV24-1 and TRBJ2-1; D remains ambiguous. The germline V gene encodes CDR1 KGHDR and CDR2 SFDVKD. The CDR3 contains 11 residues. Trimming pared 3 bases from V and 9 bases from J, leaving 5 bases between.

The CDR3 DNA reads as TGTGCCAGCAGCCCCCTGGGGCAGGGGAATGGCTACACCTTC. Its translation is CASSPLGQGNGYTF. The chain carries TRBV2 and TRBJ1-2; D is possibly TRBD1 (6 bases). This CDR3 region has 14 residues. The ends were cut back, 6 bases at V and 6 bases at J, with 17 bases in the middle. CDR1 is SNHLY, CDR2 FYNNEI, per germline.

This clone has a handful of counts. The rearrangement links TRBV14 to TRBJ1-2; D is perhaps TRBD1 (6 bases). This CDR3 spans 13 amino acids. V gave up 3 bases and J gave up 2 bases, with 7 bases separating them. Germline values: CDR1 SGHDN, CDR2 FVKESK. The CDR3 bases are TGTGCCAGCAGCCATGGGACAAACTATGGCTACACCTTC. Its protein is CASSHGTNYGYTF.